This T cell receptor (beta chain) was documented in a study of T cell responses to AZD1222 COVID-19 vaccine. Study-wide points: Elevations in Spike-specific TCR breadth and depth followed administration of two AZD1222 doses.

Recipients boosted at about 4 weeks or about 12 weeks are pooled. The CDR3 consists of 15 residues. V gave up 8 bases and J gave up 7 bases, with 18 bases separating them. From germline, CDR1 is MDHEN and CDR2 SYDVKM. Measured with immunoSEQ multiplex PCR; TCRdb has only the in-frame clones, and not every one. The sample has over 80,000 clones, about 89% seen once. A remark on this clone: Antigen: not known.

The clonotype originates from an adult who received the AZD1222 COVID-19 vaccine. The chain has TRBV28 and TRBJ1-6; D is possibly TRBD1 (6 bases). This specimen was peripheral blood, taken 28 days after the second AZD1222 dose. The CDR3 sequence is CASCALSGDNSPLHF. In DNA, the CDR3 is TGTGCCAGCTGTGCCCTTTCAGGGGACAATTCACCCCTCCACTTT.